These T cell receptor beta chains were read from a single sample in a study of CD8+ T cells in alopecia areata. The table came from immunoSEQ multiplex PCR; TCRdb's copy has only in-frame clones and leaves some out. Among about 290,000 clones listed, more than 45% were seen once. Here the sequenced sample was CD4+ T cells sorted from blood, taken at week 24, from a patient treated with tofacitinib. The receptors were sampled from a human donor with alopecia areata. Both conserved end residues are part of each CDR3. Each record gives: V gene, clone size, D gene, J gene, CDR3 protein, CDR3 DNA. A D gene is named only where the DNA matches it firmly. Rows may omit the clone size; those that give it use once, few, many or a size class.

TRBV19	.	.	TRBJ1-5	CASSIRGARQPQHF	TGTGCCAGTAGTATACGGGGGGCGAGGCAGCCCCAGCATTTT
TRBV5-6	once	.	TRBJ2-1	CASSLSRGKSSYNEQFF	TGTGCCAGCAGCTTGTCAAGGGGAAAAAGCTCCTACAATGAGCAGTTCTTC
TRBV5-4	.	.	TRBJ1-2	CASTNPTESYGYTF	TGTGCCAGCACTAACCCCACAGAGAGCTATGGCTACACCTTC
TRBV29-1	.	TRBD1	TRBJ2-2	CSGGQKNTGELFF	TGCAGCGGGGGACAGAAGAACACCGGGGAGCTGTTTTTT
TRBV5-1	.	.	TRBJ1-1	CASSSTAMNTEAFF	TGCGCCAGCAGCTCGACTGCTATGAACACTGAAGCTTTCTTT
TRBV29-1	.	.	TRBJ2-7	CSVGTGTGTGEQYF	TGCAGCGTTGGGACGGGGACGGGTACGGGGGAGCAGTACTTC
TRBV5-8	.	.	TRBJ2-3	CASSLAVGRDGTDTQYF	TGTGCCAGCAGCTTGGCCGTAGGCAGGGATGGCACAGATACGCAGTATTTT
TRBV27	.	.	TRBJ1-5	CASSLADGSNQPQHF	TGTGCCAGCAGTTTAGCGGACGGAAGCAATCAGCCCCAGCATTTT
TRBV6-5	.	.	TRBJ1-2	CASSTGEGYGYTF	TGTGCCAGCAGTACGGGCGAGGGGTATGGCTACACCTTC
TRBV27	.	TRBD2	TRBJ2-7	CASSPLSGGAYEQYF	TGTGCCAGCAGTCCACTTAGCGGGGGGGCTTACGAGCAGTACTTC
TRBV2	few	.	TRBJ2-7	CASSAGWGSYEQYF	TGTGCCAGCAGTGCCGGGTGGGGGTCCTACGAGCAGTACTTC
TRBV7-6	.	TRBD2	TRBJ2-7	CASSLVGERGEQYF	TGTGCCAGCAGCTTAGTAGGGGAGCGGGGCGAGCAGTACTTC
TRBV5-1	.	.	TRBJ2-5	CASSSSGGGPAETQYF	TGCGCCAGCAGCTCGTCGGGCGGGGGCCCTGCGGAGACCCAGTACTTC
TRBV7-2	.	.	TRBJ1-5	CASSLAQGSMAQHF	TGTGCCAGCAGCTTAGCGCAAGGGTCGATGGCCCAGCATTTT
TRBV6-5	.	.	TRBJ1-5	CASSTGNQPQHF	TGTGCCAGCAGTACAGGGAATCAGCCCCAGCATTTT
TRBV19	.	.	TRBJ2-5	CATSRMGQETQYF	TGTGCCACCTCACGGATGGGCCAAGAGACCCAGTACTTC
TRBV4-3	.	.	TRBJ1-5	CASSRERGRADQPQHF	TGCGCCAGCAGCCGAGAAAGGGGGAGGGCCGATCAGCCCCAGCATTTT
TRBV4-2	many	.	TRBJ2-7	CASSQDRTLSPYEQYF	TGTGCCAGCAGCCAAGATCGGACACTATCTCCCTACGAGCAGTACTTC
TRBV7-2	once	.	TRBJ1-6	CASSSRLGNSPLHF	TGTGCCAGCAGCTCCCGGTTGGGGAATTCACCCCTCCACTTT
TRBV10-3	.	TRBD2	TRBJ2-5	CAISVGTRRGGETQYF	TGTGCCATCAGTGTTGGTACGAGGCGCGGGGGAGAGACCCAGTACTTC
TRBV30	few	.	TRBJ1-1	CAWSPKGPAFF	TGTGCCTGGAGCCCCAAGGGGCCAGCTTTCTTT
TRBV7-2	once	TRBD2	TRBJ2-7	CASSQGGLAGEQYF	TGTGCCAGCAGCCAAGGGGGACTAGCGGGTGAGCAGTACTTC
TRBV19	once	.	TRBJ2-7	CASSIMRGSSYEQYF	TGTGCCAGTAGTATTATGAGGGGGAGCTCCTACGAGCAGTACTTC
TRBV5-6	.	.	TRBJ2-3	CASSLYDTQYF	TGTGCCAGCAGCTTGTACGATACGCAGTATTTT
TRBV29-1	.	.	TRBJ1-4	CSVARGMTNEKLFF	TGCAGCGTTGCCAGGGGAATGACTAATGAAAAACTGTTTTTT
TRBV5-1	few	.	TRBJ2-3	CASSLGTEDTQYF	TGCGCCAGCAGCTTGGGGACTGAAGATACGCAGTATTTT
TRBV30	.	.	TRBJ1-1	CAWGTRPMNTEAFF	TGTGCCTGGGGTACCAGGCCGATGAACACTGAAGCTTTCTTT
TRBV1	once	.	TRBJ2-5	CTSSPHRDKQETQYF	TGCACCAGCAGCCCCCACCGGGACAAACAAGAGACCCAGTACTTC
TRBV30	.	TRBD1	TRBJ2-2	CAWLRDSRAGELFF	TGTGCCTGGCTCCGGGACAGCCGTGCCGGGGAGCTGTTTTTT
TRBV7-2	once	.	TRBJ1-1	CASSIQGAITEAFF	TGTGCCAGCAGCATACAGGGAGCGATTACTGAAGCTTTCTTT
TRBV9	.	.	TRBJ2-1	CASSALSVGYNEQFF	TGTGCCAGCAGTGCCCTTAGCGTCGGGTACAATGAGCAGTTCTTC
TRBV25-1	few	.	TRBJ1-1	CASSESPYKAFF	TGTGCCAGCAGTGAATCTCCTTACAAAGCTTTCTTT
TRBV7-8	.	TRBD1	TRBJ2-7	CASSLGQTGAGQYF	TGTGCCAGCAGCTTAGGTCAGACAGGGGCAGGGCAGTACTTC
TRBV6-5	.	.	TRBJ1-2	CASSRGPGNYGYTF	TGTGCCAGCAGCCGGGGGCCTGGGAACTATGGCTACACCTTC
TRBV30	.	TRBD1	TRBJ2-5	CAWRDRVQETQYF	TGTGCCTGGAGGGACAGGGTCCAAGAGACCCAGTACTTC
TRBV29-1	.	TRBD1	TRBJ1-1	CSVRTGQNTEAFF	TGCAGCGTCCGGACAGGGCAGAACACTGAAGCTTTCTTT
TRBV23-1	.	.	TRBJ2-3	CAGACPTQYF	TGCGCCGGCGCTTGCCCTACGCAGTATTTT
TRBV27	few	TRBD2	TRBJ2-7	CASSWRGGDEQYF	TGTGCCAGCAGTTGGCGGGGAGGGGACGAGCAGTACTTC
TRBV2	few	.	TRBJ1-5	CASGSRSNQPQHF	TGTGCCAGCGGGTCAAGGAGCAATCAGCCCCAGCATTTT
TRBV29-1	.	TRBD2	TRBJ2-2	CSAMGSSGDTGELFF	TGCAGCGCCATGGGGTCTAGCGGGGACACCGGGGAGCTGTTTTTT
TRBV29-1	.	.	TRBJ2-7	CSRRRDLTYEQYF	TGCAGCCGCAGGAGGGACCTTACCTACGAGCAGTACTTC
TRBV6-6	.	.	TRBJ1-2	CASRVGSGGYTF	TGTGCCAGCAGGGTCGGGAGTGGTGGCTACACCTTC
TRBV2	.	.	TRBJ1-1	CASRENTEAFF	TGTGCCAGCAGAGAGAACACTGAAGCTTTCTTT
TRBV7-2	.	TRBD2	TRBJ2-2	CASSPSGLAEGLNTGELFF	TGTGCCAGCAGCCCGTCGGGACTAGCGGAAGGTCTGAACACCGGGGAGCTGTTTTTT
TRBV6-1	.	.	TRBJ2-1	CASTNPDEQFF	TGTGCCAGTACCAACCCTGATGAGCAGTTCTTC
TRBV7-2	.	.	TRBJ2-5	CASSPGGHGETQYF	TGTGCCAGCAGCCCCGGCGGCCATGGAGAGACCCAGTACTTC
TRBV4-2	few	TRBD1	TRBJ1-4	CASSQERGQGPLFF	TGTGCCAGCAGCCAAGAGAGGGGACAGGGACCTCTGTTTTTT
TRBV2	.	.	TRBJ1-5	CASSMDKGNQPQHF	TGTGCCAGCAGTATGGACAAGGGCAATCAGCCCCAGCATTTT
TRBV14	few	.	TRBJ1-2	CASSQDPRTSYGYTF	TGTGCCAGCAGCCAAGATCCACGGACCTCTTATGGCTACACCTTC
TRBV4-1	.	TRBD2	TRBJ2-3	CASSQASGTTPSTDTQYF	TGCGCCAGCAGCCAAGCATCCGGGACTACTCCTAGCACAGATACGCAGTATTTT
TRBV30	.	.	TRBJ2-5	CAWSVFTLQETQYF	TGTGCCTGGAGTGTATTTACGCTACAAGAGACCCAGTACTTC
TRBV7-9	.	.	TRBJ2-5	CASSPGLSGGLRQETQYF	TGTGCCAGCAGCCCCGGACTAAGCGGAGGTTTGAGGCAAGAGACCCAGTACTTC
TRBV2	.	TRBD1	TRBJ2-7	CASSDGTGVGEQYF	TGTGCCAGCAGTGATGGGACAGGGGTCGGCGAGCAGTACTTC
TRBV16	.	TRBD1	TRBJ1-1	CASSRDRDTEAFF	TGTGCCAGCAGCCGCGACAGGGATACTGAAGCTTTCTTT
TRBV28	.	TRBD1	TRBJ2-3	CASSSYRAGGSTDTQYF	TGTGCCAGCAGTTCCTATCGGGCAGGGGGCTCGACAGATACGCAGTATTTT
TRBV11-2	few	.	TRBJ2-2	CASSSWTAEGTGELFF	TGTGCCAGCAGCTCCTGGACAGCCGAGGGTACCGGGGAGCTGTTTTTT
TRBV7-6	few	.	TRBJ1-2	CASSLGPGPNYGYTF	TGTGCCAGCAGCTTAGGTCCAGGCCCTAACTATGGCTACACCTTC
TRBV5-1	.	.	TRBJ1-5	CANAKGQPQHF	TGCGCCAACGCAAAGGGACAGCCCCAGCATTTT
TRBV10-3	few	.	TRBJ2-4	CAITEDLAKNIQYF	TGTGCCATCACGGAGGACCTAGCCAAAAACATTCAGTACTTC
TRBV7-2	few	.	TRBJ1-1	CASSSTPATNMNTEAFF	TGTGCCAGCAGCTCCACTCCCGCGACGAACATGAACACTGAAGCTTTCTTT